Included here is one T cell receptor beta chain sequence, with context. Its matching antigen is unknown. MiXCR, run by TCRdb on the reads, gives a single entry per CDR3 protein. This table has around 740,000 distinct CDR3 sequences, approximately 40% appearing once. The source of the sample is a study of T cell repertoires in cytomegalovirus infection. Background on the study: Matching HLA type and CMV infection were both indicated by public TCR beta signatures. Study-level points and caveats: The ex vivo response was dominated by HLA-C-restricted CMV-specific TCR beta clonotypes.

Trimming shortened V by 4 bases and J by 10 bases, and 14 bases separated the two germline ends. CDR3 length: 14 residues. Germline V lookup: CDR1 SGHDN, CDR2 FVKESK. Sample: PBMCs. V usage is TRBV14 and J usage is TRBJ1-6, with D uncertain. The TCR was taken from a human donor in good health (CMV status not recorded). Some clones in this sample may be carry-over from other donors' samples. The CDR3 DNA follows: TGTGCCAGCAGCCTGCTACTGGGCGACTCACCCCTCCACTTT. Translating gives CASSLLLGDSPLHF. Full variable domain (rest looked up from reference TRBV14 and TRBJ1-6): EAGVTQFPSHSVIEKGQTVTLRCDPISGHDNLYWYRRVMGKEIKFLLHFVKESKQDESGMPNNRFLAERTGGTYSTLKVQPAELEDSGVYFCASSLLLGDSPLHFGNGTRLTVT.